This T cell receptor (beta chain) was retrieved from a study of radiation and T cells in renal cell carcinoma. Study as a whole: Nephrectomy followed 15 Gy stereotactic body radiation by 4 weeks.

Sequencing used immunoSEQ multiplex PCR; TCRdb keeps in-frame clones, though not all of them. Among about 130,000 clones listed, around 90% were seen once. About this clone itself: The antigen remains unidentified.

Described time point: blood 2 weeks post-SBRT. Treatment described: 15 Gy SBRT to primary tumor, nephrectomy 4 weeks later. Blood was sampled at baseline, 2 weeks and 4 weeks after SBRT. The tumor was a clear cell renal cell carcinoma. The CDR3 is made up of 15 amino acids. V was clipped by 1 base and J by 0 bases, with 9 bases between them. Germline-derived CDR1 and CDR2 are SEHNR and FQNEAQ (reference sequence). Notes on the study in general: In blood, top tumor clones expanded by 2 weeks, shrinking by 4.

Sequencing used blood, obtained from a patient whose treatment included radiotherapy and nephrectomy. The receptor was derived from a woman aged 70-85 years with renal cell carcinoma. The rearrangement joins TRBV7-9 to TRBJ1-1, with D perhaps matching TRBD1 (5 bases). The CDR3 sequence is CASSLVLGVNTEAFF. As DNA, the CDR3 is TGTGCCAGCAGCTTAGTATTGGGGGTGAACACTGAAGCTTTCTTT. Using reference TRBV7-9 and TRBJ1-1 for the parts outside the CDR3, the full variable domain is DTGVSQNPRHKITKRGQNVTFRCDPISEHNRLYWYRQTLGQGPEFLTYFQNEAQLEKSRLLSDRFSAERPKGSFSTLEIQRTEQGDSAMYLCASSLVLGVNTEAFFGQGTRLTVV.